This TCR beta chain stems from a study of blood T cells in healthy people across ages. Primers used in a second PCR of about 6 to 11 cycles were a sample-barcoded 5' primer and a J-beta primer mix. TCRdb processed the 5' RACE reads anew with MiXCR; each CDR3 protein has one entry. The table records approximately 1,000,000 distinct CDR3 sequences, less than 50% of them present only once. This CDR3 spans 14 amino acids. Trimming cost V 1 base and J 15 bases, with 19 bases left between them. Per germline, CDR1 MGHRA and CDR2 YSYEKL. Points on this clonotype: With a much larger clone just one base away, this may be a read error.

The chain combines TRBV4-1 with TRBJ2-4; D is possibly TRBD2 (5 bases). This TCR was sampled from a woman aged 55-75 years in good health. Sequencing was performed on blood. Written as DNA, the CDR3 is TGCGCCAGCAGCCAAGGGGAGAAGACCTACGAGCGGTACTTC. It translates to CASSQGEKTYERYF.